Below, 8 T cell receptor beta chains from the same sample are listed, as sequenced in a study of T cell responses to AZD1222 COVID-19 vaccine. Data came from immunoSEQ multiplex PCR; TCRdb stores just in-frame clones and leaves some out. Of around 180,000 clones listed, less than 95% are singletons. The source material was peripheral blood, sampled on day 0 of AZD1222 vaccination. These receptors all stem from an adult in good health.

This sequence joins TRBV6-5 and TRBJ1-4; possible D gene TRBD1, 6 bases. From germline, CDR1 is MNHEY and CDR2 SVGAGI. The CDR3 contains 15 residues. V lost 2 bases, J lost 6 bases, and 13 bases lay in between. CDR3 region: CASSYPQRGDEKLFF. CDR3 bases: TGTGCCAGCAGTTACCCCCAGAGGGGGGATGAAAAACTGTTTTTT.

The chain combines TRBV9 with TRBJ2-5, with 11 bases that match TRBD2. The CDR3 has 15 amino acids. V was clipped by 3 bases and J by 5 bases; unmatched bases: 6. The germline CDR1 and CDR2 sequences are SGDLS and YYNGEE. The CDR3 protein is CASSETSGVGETQYF. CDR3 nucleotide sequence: TGTGCCAGCAGCGAGACTAGCGGGGTGGGTGAGACCCAGTACTTC.

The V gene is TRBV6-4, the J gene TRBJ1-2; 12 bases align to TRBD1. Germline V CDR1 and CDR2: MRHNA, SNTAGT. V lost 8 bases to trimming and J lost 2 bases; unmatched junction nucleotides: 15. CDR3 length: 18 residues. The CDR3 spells CASSPRPGTGGANYGYTF. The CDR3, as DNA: TGTGCCAGCTCCCCTCGTCCCGGGACAGGGGGCGCCAACTATGGCTACACCTTC.

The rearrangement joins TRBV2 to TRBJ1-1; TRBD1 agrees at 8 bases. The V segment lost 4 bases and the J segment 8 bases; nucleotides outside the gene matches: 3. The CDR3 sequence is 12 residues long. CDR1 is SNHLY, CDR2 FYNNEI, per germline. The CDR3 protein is CASSGRDREAFF. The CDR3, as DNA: TGTGCCAGCAGTGGGAGGGACAGGGAAGCTTTCTTT.

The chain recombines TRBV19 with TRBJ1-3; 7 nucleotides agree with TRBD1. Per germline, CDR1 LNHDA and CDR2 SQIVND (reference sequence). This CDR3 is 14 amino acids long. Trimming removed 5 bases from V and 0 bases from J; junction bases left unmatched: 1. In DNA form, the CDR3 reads TGTGCCAGTAGTGCAGGGGGCTCTGGAAACACCATATATTTT. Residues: CASSAGGSGNTIYF.

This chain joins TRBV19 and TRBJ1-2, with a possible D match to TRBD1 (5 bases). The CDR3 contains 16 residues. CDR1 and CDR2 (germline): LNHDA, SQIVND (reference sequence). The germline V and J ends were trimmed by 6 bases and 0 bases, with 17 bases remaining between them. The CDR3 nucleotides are TGTGCCAGTAGACATGCCGGGACTGACACTAACTATGGCTACACCTTC. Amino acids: CASRHAGTDTNYGYTF.

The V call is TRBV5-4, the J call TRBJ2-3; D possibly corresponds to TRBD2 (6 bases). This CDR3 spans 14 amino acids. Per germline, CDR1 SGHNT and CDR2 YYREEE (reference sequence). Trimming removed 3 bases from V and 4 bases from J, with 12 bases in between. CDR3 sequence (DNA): TGTGCCAGCAGCTCCGGGCAGCGGGCAGATACGCAGTATTTT. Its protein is CASSSGQRADTQYF.

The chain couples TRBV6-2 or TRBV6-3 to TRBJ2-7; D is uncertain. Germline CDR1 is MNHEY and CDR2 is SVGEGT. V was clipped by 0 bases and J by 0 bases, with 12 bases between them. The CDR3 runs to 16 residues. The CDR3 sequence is CASSYSSKSLSYEQYF. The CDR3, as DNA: TGTGCCAGCAGTTACTCTAGCAAATCCCTCTCCTACGAGCAGTACTTC.